This T cell receptor beta chain was obtained from a study of STAT5B mutations in CD4+ large granular lymphocyte leukemia. TCRdb's copy holds only in-frame clones and misses some; the assay was immunoSEQ multiplex PCR. This table has over 35,000 clones, approximately 85% appearing once. The receptor comes from a human donor in good health. Material for sequencing was CD4+ T cells from blood buffy coats.

CDR3 residues: CSGGGPSYEQYF. The DNA for the CDR3 is TGCAGCGGGGGGGGCCCCTCCTACGAGCAGTACTTC. This chain uses TRBV29-1 with TRBJ2-7; tentatively, D is TRBD2 (7 bases). The V gene lost 7 bases and the J gene lost 0 bases, with 10 bases spanning the gap. The length of the CDR3 is 12 residues. Per germline, CDR1 SQVTM and CDR2 ANQGSEA.